These T cell receptor beta chains were read from a single sample in a study of blood T cell repertoires in COVID-19. The assay was immunoSEQ multiplex PCR, and TCRdb's table has in-frame clones only and misses some. The sample shows around 41,000 clones, more than 90% of them seen only once. Material for sequencing was peripheral blood. The receptors originated from a human donor in a cohort sampled during active COVID-19. Both conserved end residues are part of each CDR3. The D gene is left open where the match is weak. The size entry is marked missing in some rows and otherwise reads once, few, many or a size class.

CDR3aa	CDR3nt	abundance	v_gene	j_gene	d_gene
CASSFKGGPSEAFF	TGTGCCAGCAGCTTTAAGGGGGGGCCATCTGAAGCTTTCTTT	NA	TRBV5-4	TRBJ1-1	NA
CASSFASLYNSPLHF	TGTGCCAGCAGTTTCGCCAGTTTGTATAATTCACCCCTCCACTTT	NA	TRBV28	TRBJ1-6	NA
CASSYMGAVSSPLHF	TGTGCCAGCAGTTACATGGGGGCCGTAAGCTCACCCCTCCACTTT	NA	TRBV6-2/TRBV6-3	TRBJ1-6	NA
CASSVVGTGYTEAFF	TGTGCCAGCAGCGTAGTGGGCACAGGGTACACTGAAGCTTTCTTT	NA	TRBV9	TRBJ1-1	NA
CASSLPTDTQYF	TGCGCCAGCAGTCTCCCCACAGATACGCAGTATTTT	NA	TRBV5-1	TRBJ2-3	NA
CASRATGRYGYTF	TGCGCCAGCAGGGCGACAGGGAGGTATGGCTACACCTTC	NA	TRBV4-1	TRBJ1-2	TRBD1
CASQRESGELFF	TGTGCCAGCCAGCGGGAATCCGGGGAGCTGTTTTTT	once	TRBV11-3	TRBJ2-2	TRBD2
CASSVGGGARSTDTQYF	TGTGCCAGCAGCGTAGGCGGGGGGGCGCGAAGCACAGATACGCAGTATTTT	NA	TRBV9	TRBJ2-3	TRBD2
CAIMDRNYGYTF	TGTGCCATCATGGACAGGAACTATGGCTACACCTTC	once	TRBV10-3	TRBJ1-2	TRBD1
CASSTSNEQYF	TGTGCCAGCAGCACCAGTAACGAGCAGTACTTC	NA	TRBV5-6	TRBJ2-7	NA
CASSDEYGDTQYF	TGTGCCAGCAGTGATGAATACGGAGATACGCAGTATTTT	once	TRBV2	TRBJ2-3	NA